Listed below are T cell receptor beta chains from one sample, sequenced in a study of blood T cells in healthy people across ages. TCRdb reanalysed the 5' RACE reads using MiXCR and keeps one entry per CDR3 protein. Here the sample spans 760,000 or so distinct CDR3 sequences, approximately 25% being singletons. These data also formed part of another study, on T cells of mothers and their children.

The sequenced material came from blood. The receptors derive from a boy aged 5-17 years in good health. Each CDR3 is given with its conserved first and last residue. The order of the fields is clone size, V gene, CDR3 protein. Some rows mark clone size as missing; the rest say once, few, many or name a class of expanded clone.

>-|TRBV19
CASSPGDRDINEQFF
>-|TRBV7-2
CASSGGGGANVLTF
>-|TRBV15
CATSSRGRSGVATNEKLFF
>-|TRBV6-5
CASSYFSGNTEAFF
>-|TRBV29-1
CSVGGVPTDTQYF
>few|TRBV7-2
CASSLNWGETQYF
>-|TRBV5-6
CASSLEGQGRWQETQYF
>few|TRBV7-9
CASSWARAGGFVGNTEAFF
>-|TRBV20-1
CSARELGTEIYEQYF
>-|TRBV6-1
CASHPGQVDGILETQYF
>few|TRBV7-2
CASSRRVNTDTQYF
>-|TRBV12-5
CASGLERFQPQHF
>few|TRBV29-1
CSPASGEGNEQFF
>few|TRBV10-3
CAIRDGNEQFF
>-|TRBV7-2
CASSLPSSGSSYNEQFF
>few|TRBV5-8
CASRDRDREVAQYF
>few|TRBV29-1
CSVEGTGQTQETQYF
>few|TRBV5-1
CASNNGQGGEQFF
>-|TRBV5-1
CASSLAPLAGYNEQFF
>-|TRBV29-1
CSVGGLEAYEQYF
>few|TRBV7-9
CASTRTGQGQETQYF
>-|TRBV6-5
CASSYGGADGGQAYEQYF
>-|TRBV20-1
CSAPYGGVLAKNIQYF
>-|TRBV6-2/TRBV6-3
CASSYGQRETQYF
>-|TRBV6-5
CASSSMGGRTTGELFF
>-|TRBV12-3/TRBV12-4
CASKGDPGDNSPLHF
>-|TRBV7-2
CASSLRRRGGTQYF
>few|TRBV9
CASSAIGLPYEQYF
>few|TRBV15
CATGRKGGTRDQPQHF
>-|TRBV5-1
CASSLGQAREKLFF
>few|TRBV28
CASSFPGQGGGNEKLFF
>-|TRBV7-9
CASSHDTDYLLNNEQFF
>-|TRBV12-3/TRBV12-4
CASRPSADTQYF
>few|TRBV18
CASSPGPVNTEAFF
>few|TRBV28
CASSLPKAELAGVAYNEQFF
>-|TRBV4-3
CASSYRGQQDEAFF
>few|TRBV9
CASSVASGVYNEQFF
>few|TRBV7-3
CASSQGARTARHWETQYF
>many|TRBV3-1
CASSQDISGLETQYF
>-|TRBV6-5
CASSSPQTGLAGVSSTDTQYF
>-|TRBV6-5
CASSFLAGSRNEQFF
>-|TRBV29-1
CSVGYRGNTDTQYF
>-|TRBV28
CASSLSLNIPEQYF
>-|TRBV6-2/TRBV6-3
CASTGLAGRETQYF
>-|TRBV7-9
CASEGSETQYF
>few|TRBV6-2/TRBV6-3
CASSRPSGRNNEQFF
>few|TRBV6-5
CASSYSRAKGGNTEAFF
>-|TRBV20-1
CSARSQGAYNEQFF
>-|TRBV29-1
CSVTTGYNYGYTF
>-|TRBV29-1
CSTEQQGRAFF
>few|TRBV2
CASSELGGGFTDTQYF
>few|TRBV7-9
CASTPPGGAYEQYF
>-|TRBV7-2
CASSLRGQTQSPYEQYF
>few|TRBV20-1
CSARATDGKETQYF